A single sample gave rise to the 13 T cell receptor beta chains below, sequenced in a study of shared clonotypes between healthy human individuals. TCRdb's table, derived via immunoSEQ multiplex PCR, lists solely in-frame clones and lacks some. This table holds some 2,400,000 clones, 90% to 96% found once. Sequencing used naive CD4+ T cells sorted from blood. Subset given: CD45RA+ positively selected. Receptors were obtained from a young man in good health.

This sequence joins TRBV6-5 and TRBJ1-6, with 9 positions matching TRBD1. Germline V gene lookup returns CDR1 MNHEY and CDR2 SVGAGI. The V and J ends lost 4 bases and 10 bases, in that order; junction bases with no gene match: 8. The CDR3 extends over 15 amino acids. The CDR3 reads CASSFTGGSGSPLHF. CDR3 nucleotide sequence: TGTGCCAGCAGTTTTACAGGGGGCTCAGGGTCACCCCTCCACTTT.

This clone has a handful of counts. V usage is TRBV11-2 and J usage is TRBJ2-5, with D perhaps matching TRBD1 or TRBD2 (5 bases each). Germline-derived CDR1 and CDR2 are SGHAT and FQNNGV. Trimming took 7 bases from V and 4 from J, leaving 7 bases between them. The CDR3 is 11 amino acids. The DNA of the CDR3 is TGTGCCAGCACGAGGGGAGAGACCCAGTACTTC. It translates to CASTRGETQYF.

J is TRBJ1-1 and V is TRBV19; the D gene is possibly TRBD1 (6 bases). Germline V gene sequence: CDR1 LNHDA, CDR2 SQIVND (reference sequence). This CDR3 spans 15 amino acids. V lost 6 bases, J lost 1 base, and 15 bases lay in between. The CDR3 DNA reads TGTGCCAGTAGCGTCGGACAGCTCCAGAACACTGAAGCTTTCTTT. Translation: CASSVGQLQNTEAFF.

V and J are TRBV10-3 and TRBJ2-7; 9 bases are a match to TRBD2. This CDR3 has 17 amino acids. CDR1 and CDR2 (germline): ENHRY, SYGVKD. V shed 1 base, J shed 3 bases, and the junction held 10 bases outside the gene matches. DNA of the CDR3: TGTGCCATCAGTGAGTGGTCCACTTCGACTAGCGGCTACGAGCAGTACTTC. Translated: CAISEWSTSTSGYEQYF.

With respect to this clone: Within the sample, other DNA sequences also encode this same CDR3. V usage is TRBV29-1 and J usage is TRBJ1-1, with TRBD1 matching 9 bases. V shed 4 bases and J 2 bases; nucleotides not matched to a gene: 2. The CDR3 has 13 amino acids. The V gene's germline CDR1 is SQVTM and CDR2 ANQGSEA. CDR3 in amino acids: CSVVGQGNTEAFF. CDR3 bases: TGCAGCGTTGTGGGACAGGGAAACACTGAAGCTTTCTTT. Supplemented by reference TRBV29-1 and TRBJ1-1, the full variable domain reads SAVISQKPSRDICQRGTSLTIQCQVDSQVTMMFWYRQQPGQSLTLIATANQGSEATYESGFVIDKFPISRPNLTFSTLTVSNMSPEDSSIYLCSVVGQGNTEAFFGQGTRLTVV.

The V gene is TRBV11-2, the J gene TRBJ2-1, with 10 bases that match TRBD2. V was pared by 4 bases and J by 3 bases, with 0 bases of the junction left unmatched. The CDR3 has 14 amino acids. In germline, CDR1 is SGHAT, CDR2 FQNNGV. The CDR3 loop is CASSSSGGYNEQFF. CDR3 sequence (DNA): TGTGCCAGCAGCTCTAGCGGGGGCTACAATGAGCAGTTCTTC.

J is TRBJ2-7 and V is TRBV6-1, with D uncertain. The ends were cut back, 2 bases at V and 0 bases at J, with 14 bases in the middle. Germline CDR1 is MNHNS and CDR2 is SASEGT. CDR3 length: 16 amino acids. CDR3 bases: TGTGCCAGCAGTGAATACGCCAGCTTAAACTCCTACGAGCAGTACTTC. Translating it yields CASSEYASLNSYEQYF.

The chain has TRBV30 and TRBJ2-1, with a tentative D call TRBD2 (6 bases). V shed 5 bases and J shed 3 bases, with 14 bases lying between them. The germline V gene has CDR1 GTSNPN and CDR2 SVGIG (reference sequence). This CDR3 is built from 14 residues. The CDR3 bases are TGTGCCTGGGACCCGGCGACTAGCTACAATGAGCAGTTCTTC. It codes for CAWDPATSYNEQFF.

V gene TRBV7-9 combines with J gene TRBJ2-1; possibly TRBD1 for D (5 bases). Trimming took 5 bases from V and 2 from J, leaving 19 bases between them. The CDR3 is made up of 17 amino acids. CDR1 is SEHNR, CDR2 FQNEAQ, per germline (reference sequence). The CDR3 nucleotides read TGTGCCAGCAGCCCCCGCCTACAGGTAGGGGCCTACAATGAGCAGTTCTTC. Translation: CASSPRLQVGAYNEQFF. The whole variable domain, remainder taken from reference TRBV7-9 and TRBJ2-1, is DTGVSQNPRHKITKRGQNVTFRCDPISEHNRLYWYRQTLGQGPEFLTYFQNEAQLEKSRLLSDRFSAERPKGSFSTLEIQRTEQGDSAMYLCASSPRLQVGAYNEQFFGPGTRLTVL.

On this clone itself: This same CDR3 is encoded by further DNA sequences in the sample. The CDR3 DNA is TGCAGTGCTAGCCCCGGAGAGACCCAGTACTTC. Protein: CSASPGETQYF. This chain connects TRBV20-1 to TRBJ2-5; no definite D call. The CDR3 loop spans 11 amino acids. The germline gives CDR1 DFQATT, CDR2 SNEGSKA (reference sequence). Trimming cost V 3 bases and J 4 bases, with 6 bases left between them.

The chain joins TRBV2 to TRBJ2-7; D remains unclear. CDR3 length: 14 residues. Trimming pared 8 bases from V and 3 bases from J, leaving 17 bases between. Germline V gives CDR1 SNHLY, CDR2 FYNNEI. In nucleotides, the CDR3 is TGTGCCAGCTACAAGGGATTCGACCTCTACGAGCAGTACTTC. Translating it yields CASYKGFDLYEQYF.

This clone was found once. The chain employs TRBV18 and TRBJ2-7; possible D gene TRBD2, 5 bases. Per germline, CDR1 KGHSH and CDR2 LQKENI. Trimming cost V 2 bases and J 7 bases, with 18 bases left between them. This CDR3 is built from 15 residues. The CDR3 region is CASSPTQQNTGEQYF. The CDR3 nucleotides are TGTGCCAGCTCACCAACGCAGCAGAACACGGGAGAGCAGTACTTC.

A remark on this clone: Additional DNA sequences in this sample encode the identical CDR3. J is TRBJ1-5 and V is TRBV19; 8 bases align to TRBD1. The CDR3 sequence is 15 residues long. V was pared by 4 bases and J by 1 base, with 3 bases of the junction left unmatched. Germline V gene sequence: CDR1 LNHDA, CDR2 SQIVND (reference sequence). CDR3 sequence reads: CASSRQGTSNQPQHF. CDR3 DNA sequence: TGTGCCAGTAGTAGACAGGGGACGAGCAATCAGCCCCAGCATTTT.